What follows describes a single T cell receptor beta chain. Its antigen remains unknown. The data were taken from a study of glioma-infiltrating T cells after dendritic cell vaccination. Germline CDR1 reads SGHRS; CDR2 reads YFSETQ. The CDR3 spans 14 residues. Trimming pared 5 bases from V and 1 base from J, leaving 13 bases between. The table came from immunoSEQ multiplex PCR; TCRdb's copy has only in-frame clones and leaves some out. Of approximately 82,000 clones listed, about 90% are singletons. Whole-study findings and limits: TCR clonality showed no direct relationship with survival.

This specimen consisted of blood, obtained before dendritic cell vaccination. The chain carries TRBV5-1 and TRBJ2-7; D may be TRBD1 (6 bases). This sequence was found in a human donor with glioblastoma. The CDR3 DNA is TGCGCCAGCAGGGAAAACAGGGATTCCTACGAGCAGTACTTC. This encodes CASRENRDSYEQYF.